Sequencing of this T cell receptor beta chain was carried out in a study of memory CD4+ T cells and cytomegalovirus serostatus. Assay: immunoSEQ multiplex PCR; the TCRdb copy retains only in-frame clones and omits some. This table has about 58,000 clones, 82% appearing once. Notes on this clone: Its target is unknown.

The sort gate was single viable CD3+CD4+CD8-CD45RO+ cells for memory CD4+ T cells. After thawing, CD4+ T cells were positively selected. CDR1 is SGHDT, CDR2 YYEEEE, per germline. The CDR3 totals 15 residues. V dropped 3 bases and J dropped 0 bases, with 10 bases sitting between them. The study, taken as a whole, reports: Each of roughly 65 CMV-associated TCRbeta sequences occurred in one to five individuals. Suggested: most of the CMV-linked TCR signature lies in CD4+ memory cells.

The material sequenced was memory CD4+ T cells from blood. The receptor was isolated from an adult in good health and CMV-seronegative. Some clones in this sample may be carry-over from other donors' samples. The genes are TRBV5-6 and TRBJ2-4; D is perhaps TRBD1 or TRBD2 (7 bases each). CDR3 amino acids: CASSSRGGAKNIQYF. The CDR3 DNA follows: TGTGCCAGCAGCTCCAGGGGGGGAGCCAAAAACATTCAGTACTTC.